This entry features one T cell receptor beta chain sequence. The data derive from a study of cytomegalovirus exposure and HLA in healthy donors. The CDR3 spans 15 residues. Germline V gene sequence: CDR1 MNHEY, CDR2 SMNVEV (reference sequence). Trimming took off 2 bases at V and 8 bases at J, with 18 bases between the two ends. The PCR was carried out with 60 Vbeta primers and 13 Jbeta primers. Produced via immunoSEQ multiplex PCR; TCRdb's table is partial and in-frame only. In the table there are under 120,000 clones, over 60% of which are singletons. Sequencing was carried out using PBMCs. The chain carries TRBV27 and TRBJ1-2, with D perhaps matching TRBD1 (6 bases). The sequence was obtained from a female donor in good health and CMV-seropositive. For the CDR3, the DNA is TGTGCCAGCAGTTTAAACCGACAGGTTTCTGGCGGCTACACCTTC. The encoded protein is CASSLNRQVSGGYTF.